The 25 T cell receptor beta chains reported below all come from one sample, sequenced in a study of T cell changes during pregnancy in multiple sclerosis. Assay used: immunoSEQ multiplex PCR; TCRdb lists only in-frame clones, some missing. This sample has 45,000 to 55,000 clones; 88% occur once, and the top ten carry about 1.2%. The sequencing here drew on CD4+ T cells from peripheral blood mononuclear cells, taken in the second trimester of pregnancy. These receptors all come from a female donor with multiple sclerosis, enrolled in a pregnancy study.

V usage is TRBV7-2 and J usage is TRBJ1-1; possible D gene TRBD1, 6 bases. The CDR3 is 15 residues long. Germline V lookup: CDR1 SGHTA, CDR2 FQGNSA. V was trimmed by 4 bases and J by 0 bases, leaving 12 bases between them. CDR3 nucleotide sequence: TGTGCCAGCAGCTCAAACAGGGCCATGAACACTGAAGCTTTCTTT. It codes for CASSSNRAMNTEAFF. Complete variable domain (other parts from reference TRBV7-2 and TRBJ1-1): GAGVSQSPSNKVTEKGKDVELRCDPISGHTALYWYRQSLGQGLEFLIYFQGNSAPDKSGLPSDRFSAERTGGSVSTLTIQRTQQEDSAVYLCASSSNRAMNTEAFFGQGTRLTVV.

This chain uses TRBV7-2 with TRBJ2-7, with 7 nucleotides matching TRBD2. This CDR3 comprises 14 residues. CDR1 and CDR2 from the germline V gene are SGHTA and FQGNSA. V was pared by 5 bases and J by 0 bases, with 4 bases of the junction left unmatched. CDR3 region: CASSKSGNSYEQYF. The CDR3 DNA reads TGTGCCAGCAGCAAAAGCGGGAACTCCTACGAGCAGTACTTC.

This chain uses TRBV5-5 with TRBJ2-1; 10 nucleotides line up with TRBD2. Trimming removed 3 bases from V and 3 bases from J; junction bases left unmatched: 6. Germline assignment: CDR1 SGHKS and CDR2 YYEKEE (reference sequence). This CDR3 is 16 amino acids long. The CDR3 sequence is CASSSRTSGGYNEQFF. The CDR3 DNA sequence: TGTGCCAGCAGCTCCCGGACTAGCGGAGGCTACAATGAGCAGTTCTTC.

V is TRBV5-1 and J is TRBJ2-2, with 8 bases identical to TRBD1. Germline-derived CDR1 and CDR2 are SGHRS and YFSETQ. V shed 4 bases and J 2 bases; nucleotides not matched to a gene: 7. The CDR3 length is 16 residues. CDR3 coding DNA: TGCGCCAGCAGCGTATCGACAGGGGATAACACCGGGGAGCTGTTTTTT. It codes for CASSVSTGDNTGELFF. Full variable domain (rest looked up from reference TRBV5-1 and TRBJ2-2): KAGVTQTPRYLIKTRGQQVTLSCSPISGHRSVSWYQQTPGQGLQFLFEYFSETQRNKGNFPGRFSGRQFSNSRSEMNVSTLELGDSALYLCASSVSTGDNTGELFFGEGSRLTVL.

The chain links TRBV9 to TRBJ1-2, with D perhaps TRBD1 (6 bases). The V gene lost 4 bases and the J gene lost 10 bases, with 20 bases spanning the gap. Per germline, CDR1 SGDLS and CDR2 YYNGEE. This CDR3 is 14 amino acids long. The CDR3 sequence is CASSPQGTPTDYTF. CDR3 nucleotides: TGTGCCAGCAGCCCCCAAGGGACACCGACCGACTACACCTTC.

This clone showed up just a few times. The genes are TRBV5-1 and TRBJ2-7; a weak D match, TRBD2 (6 bases). This CDR3 contains 15 residues. Germline-derived CDR1 and CDR2 are SGHRS and YFSETQ. V lost 0 bases and J lost 5, with 15 bases in between. The CDR3 loop is CASSLEIGRSDEQYF. As DNA, the CDR3 is TGCGCCAGCAGCTTGGAGATCGGGAGATCCGACGAGCAGTACTTC.

This chain uses TRBV19 with TRBJ2-1; TRBD2 aligns across 10 bases. This CDR3 has 16 amino acids. V was pared by 5 bases and J by 3 bases, with 7 bases of the junction left unmatched. CDR1 and CDR2 from the germline V gene are LNHDA and SQIVND (reference sequence). The CDR3 sequence is CASSPQTSGFYNEQFF. CDR3 bases: TGTGCCAGTAGTCCACAGACTAGCGGGTTCTACAATGAGCAGTTCTTC.

The gene calls are TRBV5-4 and TRBJ2-5; D might be TRBD1 (6 bases). Looked up from germline, CDR1 is SGHNT and CDR2 is YYREEE (reference sequence). Trimming removed 4 bases from V and 1 base from J, with 11 bases in between. The CDR3 spans 14 residues. The CDR3 DNA follows: TGTGCCAGCAGCACTGGACAGACCCAAGAGACCCAGTACTTC. The encoded protein is CASSTGQTQETQYF.

This rearrangement joins TRBV11-2 to TRBJ2-7; 11 nucleotides agree with TRBD2. Germline CDR1 SGHAT, CDR2 FQNNGV. CDR3 length: 15 amino acids. After removal of 4 bases from V and 3 bases from J, the junction contained 5 bases not matched to a gene. The CDR3 DNA sequence: TGTGCCAGCAGCTCTAGGACTAGCGGGTTCTACGAGCAGTACTTC. It translates to CASSSRTSGFYEQYF.

J is TRBJ2-1 and V is TRBV5-1; D is possibly TRBD1 (6 bases). Trimming removed 6 bases from V and 8 bases from J, with 15 bases in between. Germline CDR1 and CDR2: SGHRS and YFSETQ. CDR3 size: 13 residues. The chain's CDR3 is CASKNTGSDEQFF. CDR3 nucleotide sequence: TGCGCCAGCAAGAATACAGGGTCCGATGAGCAGTTCTTC. Based on the CDR3 plus reference TRBV5-1 and TRBJ2-1, the full variable domain is KAGVTQTPRYLIKTRGQQVTLSCSPISGHRSVSWYQQTPGQGLQFLFEYFSETQRNKGNFPGRFSGRQFSNSRSEMNVSTLELGDSALYLCASKNTGSDEQFFGPGTRLTVL.

This clone was seen once. V usage is TRBV5-4 and J usage is TRBJ2-7; perhaps TRBD2 as D (5 bases). With 3 bases removed from V and 3 bases from J, the gap between germline ends came to 10 bases. Germline V gene sequence: CDR1 SGHNT, CDR2 YYREEE (reference sequence). CDR3 size: 13 residues. CDR3 in amino acids: CASSSRGNYEQYF. Here the CDR3 DNA reads TGTGCCAGCAGCTCCCGGGGTAACTACGAGCAGTACTTC. The variable domain in full, completed from reference TRBV5-4 and TRBJ2-7, reads ETGVTQSPTHLIKTRGQQVTLRCSSQSGHNTVSWYQQALGQGPQFIFQYYREEENGRGNFPPRFSGLQFPNYSSELNVNALELDDSALYLCASSSRGNYEQYFGPGTRLTVT.

V usage is TRBV18 and J usage is TRBJ1-3; a weak D match, TRBD1 (5 bases). CDR1 is KGHSH, CDR2 LQKENI, per germline. The V end lost 3 bases, the J end lost 4 bases, and 16 bases lay between the germline ends. The CDR3 runs to 16 residues. CDR3 coding DNA: TGTGCCAGCTCACCCCCTGGGGGGAGTGAAGGAAACACCATATATTTT. Amino acid sequence: CASSPPGGSEGNTIYF. The full variable domain, its missing parts supplied by reference TRBV18 and TRBJ1-3, is NAGVMQNPRHLVRRRGQEARLRCSPMKGHSHVYWYRQLPEEGLKFMVYLQKENIIDESGMPKERFSAEFPKEGPSILRIQQVVRGDSAAYFCASSPPGGSEGNTIYFGEGSWLTVV.

V and J are TRBV30 and TRBJ1-5; no reliable D call. With 1 base removed from V and 3 bases from J, the gap between germline ends came to 7 bases. The CDR3 runs 13 residues. Per the germline V gene, CDR1 is GTSNPN and CDR2 is SVGIG (reference sequence). CDR3 residues: CAWSDRYNQPQHF. CDR3 in DNA: TGTGCCTGGAGTGACAGATACAATCAGCCCCAGCATTTT.

This clone was seen a few times. The chain carries TRBV29-1 and TRBJ1-1; no clear D gene. The CDR3 runs 13 residues. The germline CDR1 and CDR2 sequences are SQVTM and ANQGSEA. The V and J ends lost 7 bases and 0 bases respectively, with 12 bases between them. CDR3: CSAGGLMNTEAFF. The CDR3 DNA reads TGCAGCGCTGGTGGACTTATGAACACTGAAGCTTTCTTT.

The chain carries TRBV11-2 and TRBJ1-2; no clear D gene. This CDR3 contains 12 residues. CDR1 is SGHAT and CDR2 is FQNNGV in the germline V gene. Trimming pared 4 bases from V and 4 bases from J, leaving 7 bases between. CDR3 residues: CASSSVTYGYTF. CDR3 coding DNA: TGTGCCAGCAGCTCAGTTACCTATGGCTACACCTTC.

V is TRBV9 and J is TRBJ1-2; D is uncertain. The germline CDR1 and CDR2 sequences are SGDLS and YYNGEE. Trimming took 0 bases from V and 5 from J, leaving 11 bases between them. There are 14 residues in the CDR3. The CDR3 reads CASSVARESYGYTF. CDR3 in DNA: TGTGCCAGCAGCGTAGCCCGGGAGTCTTATGGCTACACCTTC.

This chain uses TRBV7-8 with TRBJ1-1; 8 bases fit TRBD1. The V segment lost 5 bases and the J segment 1 base; nucleotides outside the gene matches: 24. The length of the CDR3 is 21 residues. Germline V gene sequence: CDR1 SGHVS, CDR2 FQNEAQ. The CDR3 DNA reads TGTGCCAGCAGCCTCCCGCGGAGACAGGGGAACAGGGTCTCTACGAACACTGAAGCTTTCTTT. Translated: CASSLPRRQGNRVSTNTEAFF.

The chain recombines TRBV6-1 with TRBJ1-2; D unresolved. The CDR3 extends over 13 amino acids. CDR1 and CDR2 from the germline V gene are MNHNS and SASEGT. V lost 5 bases and J lost 3, with 10 bases in between. CDR3 DNA: TGTGCCAGCAGTCTTCGGGAGGACTATGGCTACACCTTC. The encoded protein is CASSLREDYGYTF.

The chain uses TRBV2 and TRBJ1-1, with D unclear. CDR3 length equals 17 residues. Deletions cut 7 bases from V and 0 bases from J, with 21 bases between. Looked up from germline, CDR1 is SNHLY and CDR2 is FYNNEI. The CDR3 here is CASTGGRVFVMNTEAFF. The CDR3 coding sequence is TGTGCCAGCACCGGAGGGAGGGTTTTTGTCATGAACACTGAAGCTTTCTTT.

Points on this clone: Other DNA variants within this sample encode the same CDR3. This chain uses TRBV5-1 with TRBJ2-5; 16 bases match TRBD2. With V trimmed by 4 bases and J by 5 bases, 5 bases remained unmatched. The CDR3 sequence is 16 residues long. In germline, CDR1 is SGHRS, CDR2 YFSETQ. CDR3 in DNA: TGCGCCAGCAGCCCGGGACTAGCGGGAGGGCAGGAGACCCAGTACTTC. Translating gives CASSPGLAGGQETQYF.

This clone was found once. This sequence joins TRBV7-2 and TRBJ1-2, with D maybe TRBD1 (5 bases). Trimming removed 2 bases at V and 6 bases at J, with 13 bases between. Germline values: CDR1 SGHTA, CDR2 FQGNSA. The CDR3 is 14 amino acids. CDR3 amino acids: CASSLFDQGNGYTF. DNA for the CDR3: TGTGCCAGCAGCTTATTCGACCAGGGTAATGGCTACACCTTC.

The chain employs TRBV2 and TRBJ2-7; TRBD2 aligns across 11 bases. CDR1 and CDR2 from the germline V gene are SNHLY and FYNNEI. Trimming at V came to 6 bases and at J to 4 bases, leaving 5 bases not matched to a gene. CDR3 length: 14 amino acids. CDR3 residues: CASSLLAGAYEQYF. The CDR3 DNA sequence: TGTGCCAGCAGCCTACTAGCGGGAGCATACGAGCAGTACTTC.

This clone was counted a single time. CDR3 amino acids: CASSPQGIGEKLFF. DNA of the CDR3: TGCGCCAGCAGCCCTCAGGGTATTGGGGAAAAACTGTTTTTT. This chain uses TRBV5-1 with TRBJ1-4; TRBD1 might be the D (5 bases). Germline V lookup: CDR1 SGHRS, CDR2 YFSETQ. V gave up 4 bases and J gave up 8 bases, with 15 bases separating them. This CDR3 comprises 14 residues.

The rearrangement uses TRBV30 and TRBJ2-7; 8 positions agree with TRBD2. The CDR3 runs to 17 residues. V lost 3 bases, J lost 3 bases, and 16 bases stayed unmatched. Germline V gene sequence: CDR1 GTSNPN, CDR2 SVGIG (reference sequence). The CDR3 region has the DNA TGTGCCTGGAGCGCGATCCCTAGCGGGCCGCTTTTCTACGAGCAGTACTTC. It specifies CAWSAIPSGPLFYEQYF.

V usage is TRBV23-1 and J usage is TRBJ2-1; D perhaps matches TRBD2 (6 bases). TRBV23-1 is an ORF for which the function is uncertain. Trimming left V 0 bases short and J 6 bases short, with 15 bases between. The CDR3 is 16 residues long. The CDR3 loop is CASSQSSRETPNEQFF. The CDR3 bases are TGCGCCAGCAGTCAATCGTCACGGGAGACCCCCAATGAGCAGTTCTTC.